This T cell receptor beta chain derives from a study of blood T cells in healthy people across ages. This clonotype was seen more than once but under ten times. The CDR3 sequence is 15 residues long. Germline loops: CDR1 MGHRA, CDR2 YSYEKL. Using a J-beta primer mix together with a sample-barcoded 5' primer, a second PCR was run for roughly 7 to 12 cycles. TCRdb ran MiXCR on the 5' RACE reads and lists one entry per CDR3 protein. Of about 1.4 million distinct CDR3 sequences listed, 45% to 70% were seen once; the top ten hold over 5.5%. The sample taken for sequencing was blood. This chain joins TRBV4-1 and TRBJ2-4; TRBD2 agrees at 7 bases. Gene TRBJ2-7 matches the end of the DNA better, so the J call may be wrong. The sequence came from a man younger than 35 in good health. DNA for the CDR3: TGCGCCAGCAGCCTTGGAGCGGGACTATTCTACGAGCAGTACTTC. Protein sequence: CASSLGAGLFYEQYF.